This record concerns one T cell receptor beta chain sequence. In the authors' workflow: Reference gene primers were amplified, and this amplification served to estimate nucleated cell counts. The data were produced by immunoSEQ multiplex PCR, yet TCRdb's version contains in-frame clones alone and is incomplete. The V and J calls and clone size are taken from that table; D and trimming were inferred from the DNA. This sample has tens of thousands of clones, with almost 95% found just once. This record comes from a study of blood T cell repertoires in COVID-19. This receptor was identified in a woman aged 60-75 years with active COVID-19. Sequenced input: peripheral blood.

The CDR3 DNA follows: TGTGCCAGCAGCCATCTTGAAAAACTGTTTTTT. Translating it yields CASSHLEKLFF. The rearrangement links TRBV3-1 (or the pseudogene TRBV3-2) to TRBJ1-4; no firm D call. The germline gives CDR1 LGHDT, CDR2 YNNKEL (reference sequence). This CDR3 region has 11 residues. V was shortened by 3 bases and J by 7 bases, with 3 bases between the two germline ends.